The clone carrying this T cell receptor (beta chain) was counted only a few times. Researchers took RNA transcripts and amplified the TCR beta CDR3 regions from them. The HTBI primer set was used in a first-round RT-PCR of the TCR CDR3. MiXCR, applied by TCRdb to the multiplex PCR reads, yields one record per CDR3 protein. The sample shows over 400,000 distinct CDR3 sequences, 20% to 25% of them seen only once. Among ophthalmopathy patients, the Clinical Activity Score reached at least 3, the NOSPECS grade reached at least 4, and duration remained under 3 months. This specimen comes from a study of T cells in Graves' hyperthyroidism and ophthalmopathy. The germline V and J ends were trimmed by 7 bases and 6 bases, with 18 bases remaining between them. The CDR3 runs 14 residues. Germline V CDR1 and CDR2: LNHDA, SQIVND (reference sequence).

This sequence originates from a woman between 70 and 85 years old with Graves' ophthalmopathy. The gene calls are TRBV19 and TRBJ1-1; D unclear. Sequenced input: blood. The CDR3, as DNA: TGTGCCAGTACTTTCCAGTCTCAGGTTGCTGAAGCTTTCTTT. Residues: CASTFQSQVAEAFF.